These 10 T cell receptor beta chains were all obtained from the same sample, sequenced in a study of CD8 T cells in Susac syndrome. An amount of RNA that ranged from about 0.45 to 1 ug was reverse transcribed with random hexamers. TCRdb recomputed calls from the immunoSEQ multiplex PCR reads with MiXCR, one row per CDR3 protein. The table lists approximately 87,000 distinct CDR3 sequences, 95% to 96% of them singletons. Sequenced input: CD8+ T cells from PBMCs. The receptors here all came from a human donor with Susac syndrome.

The chain is built from TRBV6-5 and TRBJ1-2; D gene ambiguous. V lost 0 bases to trimming and J lost 2 bases, with 10 bases between them. The CDR3 extends over 15 amino acids. Germline V gene lookup returns CDR1 MNHEY and CDR2 SVGAGI. The CDR3 region is CASSYSPDGNYGYTF. The CDR3 nucleotides read TGTGCCAGCAGTTACTCCCCGGACGGGAACTATGGCTACACCTTC.

This clonotype came up once. The V call is TRBV20-1, the J call TRBJ2-1; 7 nucleotides line up with TRBD2. The trim removed 3 bases at V and 0 bases at J, leaving 8 bases unmatched. The CDR3 runs to 16 residues. CDR1 and CDR2 from the germline V gene are DFQATT and SNEGSKA (reference sequence). The CDR3 DNA reads as TGCAGTGCTAGTGATACACAGCGGGGCTCCTACAATGAGCAGTTCTTC. It specifies CSASDTQRGSYNEQFF.

The gene calls are TRBV20-1 and TRBJ2-1; 9 nucleotides match TRBD2. The germline gives CDR1 DFQATT, CDR2 SNEGSKA (reference sequence). The V segment lost 0 bases and the J segment 5 bases; nucleotides outside the gene matches: 5. The length of the CDR3 is 15 residues. The CDR3 coding sequence is TGCAGTGCTAGAGATCTCGGCGGGAGGGACAATGAGCAGTTCTTC. Translating gives CSARDLGGRDNEQFF.

The V call is TRBV3-1, the J call TRBJ2-2; D is unclear. This CDR3 is built from 13 residues. Germline lookup yields CDR1 LGHDT and CDR2 YNNKEL (reference sequence). The V gene lost 0 bases and the J gene lost 8 bases, with 7 bases spanning the gap. The CDR3, as DNA: TGTGCCAGCAGCCAAGAATTGCGGGGGGAGCTGTTTTTT. It translates to CASSQELRGELFF.

The chain links TRBV29-1 to TRBJ1-2; 9 bases agree with TRBD1. The V gene's germline CDR1 is SQVTM and CDR2 ANQGSEA. V trimming: 4 bases; J trimming: 6 bases; junction bases outside the gene matches: 6. This CDR3 region has 13 residues. The CDR3 loop reads CSVVARTGDGYTF. CDR3 DNA sequence: TGCAGCGTTGTAGCCCGGACAGGGGATGGCTACACCTTC.

The genes are TRBV7-6 and TRBJ1-1; no clear D. Looked up from germline, CDR1 is SGHVS and CDR2 is FNYEAQ. V dropped 1 base and J dropped 1 base, with 4 bases sitting between them. The CDR3 is made up of 13 amino acids. The CDR3 loop is CASSLERNTEAFF. The CDR3 region has the DNA TGTGCCAGCAGCTTAGAGAGGAACACTGAAGCTTTCTTT.

This clonotype was detected once. This chain joins TRBV27 and TRBJ2-6; possibly TRBD1 for D (6 bases). The V gene's germline CDR1 is MNHEY and CDR2 SMNVEV (reference sequence). The CDR3 extends over 20 amino acids. Trimming cost V 6 bases and J 0 bases, with 24 bases left between them. DNA of the CDR3: TGTGCCAGCAGCCGAAGTTACGGGACAACGGAAAACTCTGGGGCCAACGTCCTGACTTTC. The encoded protein is CASSRSYGTTENSGANVLTF.

This chain links TRBV11-2 with TRBJ2-3, with no clear D. Trimming removed 6 bases at V and 5 bases at J, with 12 bases between. This CDR3 comprises 13 residues. Germline V gene data show CDR1 as SGHAT and CDR2 as FQNNGV. CDR3 protein: CASSYTTGDTQYF. The DNA of the CDR3 is TGTGCCAGCAGTTATACTACGGGAGATACGCAGTATTTT.

The chain has TRBV20-1 and TRBJ2-3, with D tentatively TRBD2 (6 bases). From germline, CDR1 is DFQATT and CDR2 SNEGSKA (reference sequence). Trimming removed 5 bases at V and 6 bases at J, with 24 bases between. There are 16 residues in the CDR3. The CDR3 here is CSARSRGGGPRDTQYF. CDR3 bases: TGCAGTGCTCGCTCGCGGGGCGGCGGTCCACGGGATACGCAGTATTTT.

The J gene is TRBJ1-1, the V gene TRBV6-2 or TRBV6-3; D not certain. Deletions cut 3 bases from V and 10 bases from J, with 18 bases between. The CDR3 spans 14 residues. CDR1 is MNHEY, CDR2 SVGEGT, per germline. CDR3 nucleotides: TGTGCCAGCAGTTATACGATGGAGCAGGCGGTAGCTTTCTTT. Amino acid sequence: CASSYTMEQAVAFF.